This TCR beta chain was sequenced for a study of CD8+CD57+ T cells in acquired aplastic anemia. Across the whole study: Quantities of DNA derived from sorted CD4+ and CD8+ cells averaged around 3 ug.

CDR1 and CDR2 from the germline V gene are ENHRY and SYGVKD. V gave up 7 bases and J gave up 0 bases, with 15 bases separating them. This CDR3 region has 15 residues. The TCR beta profiling, which covered VDJ combination and CDR3 sequence, was carried out using genomic DNA as the template. TCRdb reanalysed the reads using MiXCR and keeps one entry per CDR3 protein. Found here are fewer than 200,000 distinct CDR3 sequences, around 75% of them singletons; the top ten hold around 45%. Notes on this clonotype: Its specificity is not known.

All sequencing subjects had displayed CD8+CD57+ cell expansion on flow cytometry. There were no patients without severe acquired aplastic anemia. Points from the study as a whole: Between patients and controls, CD8+ Simpson's diversity did not vary significantly.

This chain uses TRBV10-3 with TRBJ1-1, with a weak D call TRBD1 (6 bases). This TCR was recovered from a human donor with aplastic anemia. The sequencing sample was made of sorted CD4+, CD8+, or CD8+CD57+ T cells (not recorded which) from PBMCs. This chain's CDR3 is CAIIGEDSMNTEAFF. The DNA for the CDR3 is TGTGCCATCATAGGGGAGGACAGTATGAACACTGAAGCTTTCTTT.